The rows below give T cell receptor beta chains drawn from one sample of a study of blood T cell repertoires in COVID-19. The table came from immunoSEQ multiplex PCR; TCRdb's copy has only in-frame clones and leaves some out. Here the sample spans approximately 100,000 clones, approximately 92% being singletons. Input material: peripheral blood. These receptors were collected from a man aged 70 or older with acute or convalescent COVID-19. Both conserved end residues are part of each CDR3. A D gene is named only where the DNA matches it firmly. Clone size is given for some rows only: seen once, a few or many times, or a class if the clone is expanded.

j_call | d_call | clone_size | v_call | cdr3_nt | cdr3_aa
TRBJ2-1 | TRBD2 | . | TRBV5-5 | TGTGCCAGCATACGTACTAGCGGGAACAATGAGCAGTTCTTC | CASIRTSGNNEQFF
TRBJ2-2 | TRBD2 | . | TRBV13 | TGTGCCAGCAGCCGGGGGGACGGGGAGCTGTTTTTT | CASSRGDGELFF
TRBJ2-7 | TRBD1 | . | TRBV6-1 | TGTGCCAGCAGTGAGAGGACAGGGGTCTCCTACGAGCAGTACTTC | CASSERTGVSYEQYF
TRBJ1-1 | TRBD1 | . | TRBV18 | TGTGCCAGCTCCCCACAGGGGACTGAAGCTTTCTTT | CASSPQGTEAFF
TRBJ1-1 | TRBD1 | . | TRBV6-4 | TGTGCCAGCAGTGACTCAGGGGGCGGAAACACTGAAGCTTTCTTT | CASSDSGGGNTEAFF
TRBJ2-5 | . | . | TRBV11-3 | TGTGCCAGCAGCTTAGATGCGGAAGAGACCCAGTACTTC | CASSLDAEETQYF
TRBJ2-7 | TRBD2 | . | TRBV24-1 | TGTGCCACCGGCGCTAGCGGGAGCTACGAGCAGTACTTC | CATGASGSYEQYF
TRBJ2-1 | TRBD2 | once | TRBV11-2 | TGTGCCAGCAGCTCGCCGGGACTAGCGAGCAATGAGCAGTTCTTC | CASSSPGLASNEQFF
TRBJ2-6 | TRBD1 | . | TRBV27 | TGTGCCAGCAGTCACGGACAGGTAGTCTCTGGGGCCAACGTCCTGACTTTC | CASSHGQVVSGANVLTF
TRBJ2-5 | TRBD1 | . | TRBV30 | TGTGCCTGGAGTGTACAAAGGACAGGGCAAGAGACCCAGTACTTC | CAWSVQRTGQETQYF
TRBJ2-2 | TRBD2 | . | TRBV5-1 | TGCGCCAGCAGCTTCGGACTAGCGGGAGGGCCGAACACCGGGGAGCTGTTTTTT | CASSFGLAGGPNTGELFF
TRBJ1-2 | . | . | TRBV20-1 | TGCAGTGCTAGTCTCGGACAGCTCTATGGCTACACCTTC | CSASLGQLYGYTF
TRBJ1-2 | TRBD1 | . | TRBV3-1/TRBV3-2 | TGTGCCAGCAGCCTACAGGGGACCTATGGCTACACCTTC | CASSLQGTYGYTF
TRBJ1-1 | . | . | TRBV7-3 | TGTGCCAGCAGCCTCACAGGGCCTGCTGAAGCTTTCTTT | CASSLTGPAEAFF